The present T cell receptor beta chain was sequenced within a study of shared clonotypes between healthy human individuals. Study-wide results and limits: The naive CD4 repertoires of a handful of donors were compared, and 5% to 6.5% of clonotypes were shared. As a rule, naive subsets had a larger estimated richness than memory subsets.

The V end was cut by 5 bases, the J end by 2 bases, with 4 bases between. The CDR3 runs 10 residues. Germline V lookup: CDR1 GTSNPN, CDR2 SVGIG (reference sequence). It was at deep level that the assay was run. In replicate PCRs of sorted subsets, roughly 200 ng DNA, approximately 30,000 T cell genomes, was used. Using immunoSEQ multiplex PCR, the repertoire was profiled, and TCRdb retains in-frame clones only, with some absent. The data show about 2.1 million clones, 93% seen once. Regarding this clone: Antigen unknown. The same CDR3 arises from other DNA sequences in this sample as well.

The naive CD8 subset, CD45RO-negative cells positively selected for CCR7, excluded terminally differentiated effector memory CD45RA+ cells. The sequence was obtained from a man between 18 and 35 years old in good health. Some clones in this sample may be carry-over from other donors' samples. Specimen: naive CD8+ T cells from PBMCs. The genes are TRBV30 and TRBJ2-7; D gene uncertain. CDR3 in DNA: TGTGCCTGGGGGGCCTACGAGCAGTACTTC. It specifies CAWGAYEQYF.